These 27 T cell receptor beta chains share one sample of origin, sequenced in a study of T-cell memory formation after mild COVID-19. MiXCR, applied by TCRdb to the 5' RACE reads, yields one record per CDR3 protein. The sample records hundreds of thousands of distinct CDR3 sequences, 20% to 30% being singletons. Sequenced: PBMCs or a T cell subset sorted from them (not recorded which). These receptors came from an adult woman who had mild COVID-19 (a few samples of this study predate the infection). Cell type and time point are not known.

A few counts support this clonotype. The J gene is TRBJ2-7, the V gene TRBV11-2; D assignment may be TRBD1 or TRBD2 (6 bases each). Germline V gene sequence: CDR1 SGHAT, CDR2 FQNNGV. The CDR3 totals 11 residues. Trimming took 8 bases from V and 6 from J, leaving 11 bases between them. The CDR3 DNA sequence: TGTGCCAGCGGAGGAGGGGGCGAGCAGTACTTC. Translated, it gives CASGGGGEQYF.

V is TRBV9 and J is TRBJ2-5; 9 bases agree with TRBD2. The germline CDR1 and CDR2 sequences are SGDLS and YYNGEE. CDR3 length: 15 amino acids. Trimming cost V 2 bases and J 5 bases; bases outside gene matches: 7. CDR3 loop: CASSVGGGAPETQYF. DNA for the CDR3: TGTGCCAGCAGCGTTGGCGGGGGGGCCCCGGAGACCCAGTACTTC.

This clonotype was recorded once. The chain couples TRBV3-1 to TRBJ2-3; the D gene is possibly TRBD2 (5 bases). The V end was cut by 3 bases, the J end by 9 bases, with 10 bases between. The germline gives CDR1 LGHDT, CDR2 YNNKEL (reference sequence). CDR3 length: 12 amino acids. The CDR3 is CASSQGERTQYF. CDR3 sequence (DNA): TGTGCCAGCAGCCAGGGAGAGAGGACGCAGTATTTT.

V and J are TRBV12-3 or TRBV12-4 and TRBJ1-1; possible D gene TRBD1, 5 bases. The V gene lost 6 bases and the J gene lost 8 bases, with 10 bases spanning the gap. The length of the CDR3 is 11 residues. CDR3 DNA sequence: TGTGCCAGCAGAGATAGGGGAGAAGCTTTCTTT. Translated, it gives CASRDRGEAFF.

This sequence joins TRBV7-9 and TRBJ1-1; 10 bases agree with TRBD1. The CDR3 totals 14 residues. In germline, CDR1 is SEHNR, CDR2 FQNEAQ (reference sequence). J was trimmed by 6 bases and V by 5 bases; bases with no gene match: 6. This CDR3 is CASSLGQGYPEAFF. CDR3 sequence (DNA): TGTGCCAGCAGCCTGGGACAGGGGTACCCTGAAGCTTTCTTT. Supplemented by reference TRBV7-9 and TRBJ1-1, the full variable domain reads DTGVSQNPRHKITKRGQNVTFRCDPISEHNRLYWYRQTLGQGPEFLTYFQNEAQLEKSRLLSDRFSAERPKGSFSTLEIQRTEQGDSAMYLCASSLGQGYPEAFFGQGTRLTVV.

The DNA for the CDR3 is TGTGCCAGCAAGCGTGGACAGGGCGGTCAGCCCCAGCATTTT. Protein product: CASKRGQGGQPQHF. The chain carries TRBV12-3 or TRBV12-4 and TRBJ1-5, with 8 bases matching TRBD1. The CDR3 has 14 residues. V lost 7 bases and J lost 6; bases outside the gene matches: 8.

CDR3 sequence (DNA): TGCGCCAGCAGCTTGGACGAGGGTCGCACAGATACGCAGTATTTT. Translation: CASSLDEGRTDTQYF. The chain joins TRBV5-1 to TRBJ2-3; perhaps TRBD2 as D (5 bases). CDR3 length: 15 residues. The V and J ends lost 0 bases and 1 base respectively, with 9 bases between them. The V gene's germline CDR1 is SGHRS and CDR2 YFSETQ. The full variable domain, rest sourced from reference TRBV5-1 and TRBJ2-3, is KAGVTQTPRYLIKTRGQQVTLSCSPISGHRSVSWYQQTPGQGLQFLFEYFSETQRNKGNFPGRFSGRQFSNSRSEMNVSTLELGDSALYLCASSLDEGRTDTQYFGPGTRLTVL.

The chain joins TRBV5-6 to TRBJ2-3; D is tentatively TRBD1 or TRBD2 (5 bases each). Germline-derived CDR1 and CDR2 are SGHDT and YYEEEE. CDR3 length equals 14 residues. Between the trimmed V and J ends, which lost 4 bases and 6 bases, there was a span of 15 bases. The CDR3 region is CASSRSGPPDTQYF. DNA of the CDR3: TGTGCCAGCAGCCGTTCGGGACCCCCGGATACGCAGTATTTT.

This clonotype was detected only a few times. The chain has TRBV4-1 and TRBJ2-4, with 7 positions matching TRBD1. The CDR3 is 12 amino acids. The J segment lost 4 bases and the V segment lost 8 bases, leaving 2 bases of the junction unmatched. CDR1 and CDR2 from the germline V gene are MGHRA and YSYEKL. The CDR3 region has the DNA TGCGCCAGCCAGGGACAGAAAAACATTCAGTACTTC. This sequence encodes CASQGQKNIQYF.

This clonotype was detected a few times. V gene TRBV29-1 combines with J gene TRBJ2-5, with D tentatively TRBD1 (5 bases). The CDR3 is 16 residues long. CDR1 and CDR2 (germline): SQVTM, ANQGSEA. Trimming cost V 2 bases and J 3 bases, with 19 bases left between them. CDR3: CSVERTSAFREETQYF. The CDR3 DNA reads TGCAGCGTTGAAAGGACCAGCGCCTTCAGGGAAGAGACCCAGTACTTC.

This clonotype was detected many times. The chain employs TRBV5-5 and TRBJ2-2; no clear D. V lost 0 bases, J lost 10 bases, and 4 bases lay in between. CDR1 is SGHKS and CDR2 is YYEKEE in the germline V gene (reference sequence). CDR3 length equals 11 residues. CDR3 DNA: TGTGCCAGCAGCTTGGGCCCGGAGCTGTTTTTT. As protein: CASSLGPELFF.

The V and J genes are TRBV15 and TRBJ2-2; TRBD1 aligns across 8 bases. The junction had 9 bases not matched to a gene; V was cut back by 2 bases and J by 7 bases. The CDR3 has 16 amino acids. Germline CDR1 is LNHNV and CDR2 is YYDKDF (reference sequence). The DNA of the CDR3 is TGTGCCACCAGCAGATTTGGACAGGGAAAGGGCGGGGAGCTGTTTTTT. Translation gives CATSRFGQGKGGELFF.

The chain links TRBV5-1 to TRBJ2-1, with TRBD1 matching over 10 bases. V was clipped by 5 bases and J by 6 bases; unmatched bases: 8. The CDR3 is 15 amino acids. Germline V gene lookup returns CDR1 SGHRS and CDR2 YFSETQ. In DNA, the CDR3 is TGCGCCAGCAGACGGCCGGGACAGGGGTCCAATGAGCAGTTCTTC. Translated: CASRRPGQGSNEQFF. The whole variable domain, remainder taken from reference TRBV5-1 and TRBJ2-1, is KAGVTQTPRYLIKTRGQQVTLSCSPISGHRSVSWYQQTPGQGLQFLFEYFSETQRNKGNFPGRFSGRQFSNSRSEMNVSTLELGDSALYLCASRRPGQGSNEQFFGPGTRLTVL.

A few counts support this clonotype. The genes are TRBV7-3 and TRBJ2-7; no reliable D call. CDR3 length: 13 residues. The V end was cut by 8 bases, the J end by 7 bases, with 18 bases between. Germline assignment: CDR1 SGHTA and CDR2 FQGTGA. CDR3: CASSPGGRKEQYF. For the CDR3, the DNA is TGTGCCAGCTCCCCGGGTGGAAGAAAAGAGCAGTACTTC.

This clonotype was counted a few times. The V gene is TRBV7-9, the J gene TRBJ1-1; D gene uncertain. CDR1 is SEHNR and CDR2 is FQNEAQ in the germline V gene (reference sequence). The CDR3 consists of 12 residues. V dropped 3 bases and J dropped 8 bases, with 10 bases sitting between them. The CDR3, as DNA: TGTGCCAGCAGCTTTCGGTCGGGAGAAGCTTTCTTT. Its translation is CASSFRSGEAFF.

This chain joins TRBV12-3 or TRBV12-4 and TRBJ2-3; TRBD2 matches 9 bases. This CDR3 spans 13 amino acids. Losses at the gene ends were 8 bases for V and 2 bases for J; bases not matched to a gene: 2. CDR3 loop: CASAGGATDTQYF. As DNA, the CDR3 is TGTGCCAGCGCGGGGGGGGCCACAGATACGCAGTATTTT.

CDR3 nucleotide sequence: TGCAGCGTTGTAAGCCCGGGGGATACGCAGTATTTT. It yields the protein CSVVSPGDTQYF. V is TRBV29-1 and J is TRBJ2-3; D might be TRBD2 (5 bases). This CDR3 comprises 12 residues. V lost 4 bases and J 6 bases, leaving 11 bases between the germline ends. Germline CDR1 and CDR2: SQVTM and ANQGSEA.

This clonotype was seen only a few times. This sequence joins TRBV20-1 and TRBJ2-5; D remains unclear. This CDR3 spans 12 amino acids. Trimming pared 6 bases from V and 5 bases from J, leaving 13 bases between. The V gene's germline CDR1 is DFQATT and CDR2 SNEGSKA (reference sequence). The CDR3 here is CSALHVSETQYF. The CDR3 DNA sequence: TGCAGTGCCTTACACGTTTCGGAGACCCAGTACTTC.

V usage is TRBV4-1 and J usage is TRBJ2-1, with D perhaps matching TRBD1 or TRBD2 (6 bases each). CDR1 is MGHRA, CDR2 YSYEKL, per germline. The CDR3 runs 15 residues. The ends were cut back, 1 base at V and 8 bases at J, with 15 bases in the middle. The CDR3 nucleotides read TGCGCCAGCAGCCAAGGGGGGGCAGCCGGCGATGAGCAGTTCTTC. Amino acid sequence: CASSQGGAAGDEQFF.

This clonotype was found a few times. The chain links TRBV20-1 to TRBJ2-7; TRBD1 is a possible D gene (5 bases). This CDR3 comprises 14 residues. Germline V CDR1 and CDR2: DFQATT, SNEGSKA (reference sequence). V lost 0 bases and J 3 bases, leaving 12 bases between the germline ends. The CDR3 loop reads CSARDPTVGYEQYF. In DNA, the CDR3 is TGCAGTGCTAGAGATCCGACAGTGGGCTACGAGCAGTACTTC.

The V gene is TRBV7-9, the J gene TRBJ2-3, with D possibly matching TRBD1 (7 bases). There are 15 residues in the CDR3. Trimming shortened V by 4 bases and J by 0 bases, and 11 bases separated the two germline ends. CDR1 is SEHNR and CDR2 is FQNEAQ in the germline V gene (reference sequence). The CDR3 sequence is CASSWGDSSTDTQYF. The CDR3 nucleotides are TGTGCCAGCAGCTGGGGGGACAGTAGCACAGATACGCAGTATTTT.

The chain employs TRBV20-1 and TRBJ2-7; TRBD2 aligns across 7 bases. CDR1 is DFQATT and CDR2 is SNEGSKA in the germline V gene (reference sequence). The CDR3 spans 15 residues. J lost 5 bases, V lost 2 bases, and 12 bases had no gene match. The CDR3 DNA is TGCAGTGCTAGATTTAAGTACGGGAGGAACCACGAGCAGTACTTC. This codes for CSARFKYGRNHEQYF.

This clonotype occurred a few times. The chain's CDR3 is CSVAEGLSGTQYF. The CDR3 DNA follows: TGCAGCGTTGCCGAGGGGCTGTCAGGGACCCAGTACTTC. The chain recombines TRBV29-1 with TRBJ2-5; D tentatively reads TRBD1 or TRBD2 (5 bases each). This CDR3 comprises 13 residues. V was cut by 4 bases and J by 7 bases, with 16 bases left in between. CDR1 and CDR2 from the germline V gene are SQVTM and ANQGSEA.

This chain links TRBV20-1 with TRBJ2-1; TRBD2 agrees at 8 bases. V gave up 0 bases and J gave up 4 bases; unmatched junction bases: 5. Per the germline V gene, CDR1 is DFQATT and CDR2 is SNEGSKA (reference sequence). The CDR3 runs to 15 residues. The CDR3 DNA sequence: TGCAGTGCTAGAGAGGGGGTAGCGGGATACAATGAGCAGTTCTTC. Residues: CSAREGVAGYNEQFF.

The V gene is TRBV7-9, the J gene TRBJ2-5; D is unresolved. This CDR3 comprises 15 residues. Trimming removed 0 bases from V and 4 bases from J, with 12 bases in between. Germline CDR1 is SEHNR and CDR2 is FQNEAQ (reference sequence). The CDR3 spells CASSLAGARGETQYF. CDR3 nucleotides: TGTGCCAGCAGCTTAGCGGGTGCCCGTGGAGAGACCCAGTACTTC.

CDR3: CASSRTSGRVSYEQYF. In DNA form, the CDR3 reads TGTGCCAGCAGCCGGACTAGCGGGAGAGTGTCCTACGAGCAGTACTTC. The V call is TRBV11-3, the J call TRBJ2-7; TRBD2 aligns across 13 bases. From germline, CDR1 is SGHNT and CDR2 YENEEA. The CDR3 extends over 16 amino acids. V was pared by 5 bases and J by 1 base, with 5 bases of the junction left unmatched. The full variable domain, its missing parts supplied by reference TRBV11-3 and TRBJ2-7, is EAGVVQSPRYKIIEKKQPVAFWCNPISGHNTLYWYLQNLGQGPELLIRYENEEAVDDSQLPKDRFSAERLKGVDSTLKIQPAELGDSAVYLCASSRTSGRVSYEQYFGPGTRLTVT.

This clonotype has at least ten counts. The chain carries TRBV19 and TRBJ2-4; 11 bases align to TRBD1. The germline gives CDR1 LNHDA, CDR2 SQIVND (reference sequence). This CDR3 spans 17 amino acids. Germline trimming cut 3 bases from V and 7 bases from J; bases unmatched to any gene: 11. CDR3 in amino acids: CASSIGQGAWASNIQYF. The CDR3 DNA reads TGTGCCAGTAGTATCGGACAGGGGGCGTGGGCTAGTAACATTCAGTACTTC.